These T cell receptor beta chains were read from a single sample in a study of graft-versus-host responses after intestinal transplantation. The protocol was immunoSEQ multiplex PCR, while the TCRdb copy is restricted to in-frame clones and leaves out a portion. Here the sample spans tens of thousands of clones, around nine tenths being singletons. The sample in question was PBMCs, obtained around 120 days after intestinal transplantation. Receptor source: a human patient who received an intestinal transplant, so some T cells may come from the graft donor. CDR3s include the opening cysteine and the closing phenylalanine or tryptophan. D genes are given only for firm matches. Not all rows give a size; the values are once, few, many and, for expanded clones, a class.

D gene,CDR3 length,J gene,clone size,V gene,CDR3 protein,CDR3 DNA
-,12,TRBJ2-7,-,TRBV27,CASSFIDGEQYF,TGTGCCAGCAGTTTCATAGACGGCGAGCAGTACTTC
TRBD2,15,TRBJ2-1,-,TRBV7-6,CASSTRLAGGNEQFF,TGTGCCAGCAGCACCCGACTAGCGGGAGGCAATGAGCAGTTCTTC
TRBD1,17,TRBJ2-7,-,TRBV28,CASSTLPAGGKTYEQYF,TGTGCCAGCAGTACTCTTCCGGCAGGGGGCAAAACCTACGAGCAGTACTTC
TRBD1,16,TRBJ1-1,-,TRBV5-4,CASSSGTGAGNTEAFF,TGTGCCAGCAGCTCCGGGACAGGGGCAGGGAACACTGAAGCTTTCTTT
TRBD2,15,TRBJ2-5,-,TRBV7-8,CASSLEGLAGETQYF,TGTGCCAGCAGCTTAGAGGGACTAGCGGGAGAGACCCAGTACTTC
-,13,TRBJ1-2,-,TRBV28,CASSFGSNYGYTF,TGTGCCAGCAGTTTTGGGTCTAACTATGGCTACACCTTC
TRBD2,16,TRBJ2-7,-,TRBV5-4,CASSGTSGGRGSEQYF,TGTGCCAGCAGCGGAACTAGCGGGGGGAGAGGGTCCGAGCAGTACTTC
TRBD2,19,TRBJ2-1,few,TRBV7-8,CASSPNGGTSGTSYNEQFF,TGTGCCAGCAGCCCTAACGGCGGGACTAGCGGGACCTCCTACAATGAGCAGTTCTTC
-,17,TRBJ2-2,-,TRBV9,CASSPTVAGLNTGELFF,TGTGCCAGCAGCCCCACGGTGGCGGGACTGAACACCGGGGAGCTGTTTTTT
-,16,TRBJ2-3,-,TRBV19,CASSMGTGYGTDTQYF,TGTGCCAGTAGTATGGGAACGGGGTACGGCACAGATACGCAGTATTTT
-,11,TRBJ2-7,-,TRBV5-5,CASNWGYEQYF,TGTGCCAGCAATTGGGGTTACGAGCAGTACTTC
TRBD1,15,TRBJ2-7,-,TRBV5-1,CASSPLWTGSSEQYF,TGCGCCAGCAGCCCCCTTTGGACAGGGTCGAGCGAGCAGTACTTC
TRBD2,14,TRBJ2-2,-,TRBV7-6,CASSPGAGTGELFF,TGTGCCAGCAGCCCAGGAGCGGGGACCGGGGAGCTGTTTTTT
TRBD1,16,TRBJ1-4,-,TRBV6-1,CASSEAGPGGGEKLFF,TGTGCCAGCAGTGAAGCGGGCCCAGGGGGCGGTGAAAAACTGTTTTTT
-,14,TRBJ1-2,-,TRBV28,CASSLYVLLYGYTF,TGTGCCAGCAGTTTATACGTTTTGCTCTATGGCTACACCTTC
-,13,TRBJ1-1,-,TRBV4-1,CASSQRRNTEAFF,TGCGCCAGCAGCCAACGGCGGAACACTGAAGCTTTCTTT
-,15,TRBJ1-3,-,TRBV5-4,CASSLGPASGNTIYF,TGTGCCAGCAGCCTCGGACCCGCCTCTGGAAACACCATATATTTT